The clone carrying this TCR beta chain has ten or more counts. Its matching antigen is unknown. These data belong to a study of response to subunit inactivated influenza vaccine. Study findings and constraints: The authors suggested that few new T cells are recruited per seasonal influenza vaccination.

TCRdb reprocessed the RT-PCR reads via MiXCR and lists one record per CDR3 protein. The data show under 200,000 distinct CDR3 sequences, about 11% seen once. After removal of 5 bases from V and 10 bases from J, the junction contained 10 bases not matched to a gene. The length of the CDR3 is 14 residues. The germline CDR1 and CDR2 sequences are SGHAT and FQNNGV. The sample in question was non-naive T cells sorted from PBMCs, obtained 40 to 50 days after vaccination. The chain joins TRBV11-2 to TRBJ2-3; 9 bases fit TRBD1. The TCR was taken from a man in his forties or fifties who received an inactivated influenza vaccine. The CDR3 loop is CASSPSTGGWSQYF. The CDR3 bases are TGTGCCAGCAGCCCCTCGACAGGGGGTTGGTCGCAGTATTTT.